This entry is about one T cell receptor beta chain. Its specificity is not known. There were TCR beta CDR3 regions amplified from RNA transcripts. First-round RT-PCR with HTBI primers amplified the TCR CDR3 region. MiXCR was run by TCRdb on the multiplex PCR reads, yielding one entry per CDR3 protein. The data contain about 480,000 distinct CDR3 sequences, approximately 15% of them singletons. In making diagnoses, clinical symptoms, serum thyroxine and TRAb, thyroid ultrasound and orbital computed tomography were all used. The data were obtained in a study of T cells in Graves' hyperthyroidism and ophthalmopathy. For the study at large: The initial diagnosis was the point when peripheral blood was collected, ahead of any treatment. Study-wide results and caveats: For ophthalmopathy, model prediction preceded onset by a median roughly 6.5 months.

V trimming: 4 bases; J trimming: 3 bases; junction bases outside the gene matches: 12. Germline values: CDR1 SGHRS, CDR2 YFSETQ. This CDR3 is 17 amino acids long. The V gene is TRBV5-1, the J gene TRBJ1-1; 10 positions agree with TRBD1. This TCR derives from a woman aged 18 to 35 with Graves' hyperthyroidism. The material sequenced was blood. The CDR3 nucleotides are TGCGCCAGCAGCGCCAGACAGGGGGCCCAATCCCACACTGAAGCTTTCTTT. Its translation is CASSARQGAQSHTEAFF.